The 15 T cell receptor beta chains reported below all come from one sample, sequenced in a study of blood T cell repertoires in COVID-19. Sequenced by immunoSEQ multiplex PCR; TCRdb stores in-frame clones only, minus some. The top ten clones hold approximately 2.6% of a sample with about 230,000 clones, approximately 87% of them seen once. Sequencing input: peripheral blood. These receptors all come from a woman between 70 and 85 years old with active or convalescent COVID-19.

The chain has TRBV24-1 and TRBJ2-1, with TRBD2 identical over 11 bases. The CDR3 consists of 16 residues. Germline CDR1 reads KGHDR; CDR2 reads SFDVKD. The V segment lost 6 bases and the J segment 7 bases; nucleotides outside the gene matches: 10. The CDR3 spells CATSPKTSGRVNEQFF. The CDR3 coding sequence is TGTGCCACCAGTCCAAAAACTAGCGGGAGAGTAAATGAGCAGTTCTTC.

The chain is built from TRBV2 and TRBJ1-2, with no clear D. This CDR3 region has 14 residues. The germline V and J ends were trimmed by 8 bases and 4 bases, with 17 bases remaining between them. CDR1 and CDR2 from the germline V gene are SNHLY and FYNNEI. Written as DNA, the CDR3 is TGTGCCAGCGAGAGGGAGGCAGGAGGCTATGGCTACACCTTC. It translates to CASEREAGGYGYTF.

The chain is built from TRBV2 and TRBJ2-3, with D possibly being TRBD2 (5 bases). The V gene lost 6 bases and the J gene lost 0 bases, with 10 bases spanning the gap. Germline CDR1 is SNHLY and CDR2 is FYNNEI. This CDR3 is built from 14 residues. The CDR3 reads CASRGRTSTDTQYF. The CDR3 DNA is TGTGCCAGCAGAGGAAGGACTAGCACAGATACGCAGTATTTT.

The rearrangement links TRBV5-6 to TRBJ1-4, with D possibly matching TRBD1 (6 bases). The CDR3 sequence is 14 residues long. V was shortened by 3 bases and J by 4 bases, with 10 bases between the two germline ends. Per germline, CDR1 SGHDT and CDR2 YYEEEE. CDR3 residues: CASSSDSRNEKLFF. CDR3 DNA: TGTGCCAGCAGCTCGGACAGCCGTAATGAAAAACTGTTTTTT.

This clone was counted a single time. The CDR3 spells CASRGHLSTDTQYF. The CDR3 bases are TGTGCCAGCAGAGGACACCTTAGCACAGATACGCAGTATTTT. This chain links TRBV9 with TRBJ2-3; D might be TRBD1 (5 bases). The V gene lost 5 bases and the J gene lost 0 bases, with 10 bases spanning the gap. This CDR3 is built from 14 residues. Germline V CDR1 and CDR2: SGDLS, YYNGEE.

This clone was counted between two and nine times. The chain has TRBV24-1 and TRBJ2-2; 11 bases align to TRBD2. CDR3 length equals 17 residues. Unmatched junction bases numbered 11, after V lost 7 bases and J lost 5 bases. Germline assignment: CDR1 KGHDR and CDR2 SFDVKD. The chain's CDR3 is CATSPPGLAERTGELFF. The CDR3 DNA sequence: TGTGCCACCAGCCCCCCGGGACTAGCGGAGAGGACCGGGGAGCTGTTTTTT.

The chain combines TRBV7-8 with TRBJ1-2; tentatively, D is TRBD1 (6 bases). Trimming removed 1 base from V and 7 bases from J, with 13 bases in between. CDR3 length: 14 amino acids. Per germline, CDR1 SGHVS and CDR2 FQNEAQ. CDR3 coding DNA: TGTGCCAGCAGCTTAGTCAGGGGAAGTGGTGGCTACACCTTC. The encoded protein is CASSLVRGSGGYTF.

In its sample, this clone was seen a few times. The chain couples TRBV5-6 to TRBJ1-1; D ambiguous. CDR1 and CDR2 from the germline V gene are SGHDT and YYEEEE. The CDR3 totals 12 residues. Trimming removed 1 base at V and 7 bases at J, with 8 bases between. The CDR3 spells CASSLLRIEAFF. As DNA, the CDR3 is TGTGCCAGCAGCTTGTTGAGAATTGAAGCTTTCTTT.

The chain recombines TRBV29-1 with TRBJ1-2; a possible D gene is TRBD1 (6 bases). CDR3 length equals 13 residues. Germline assignment: CDR1 SQVTM and CDR2 ANQGSEA. The V and J ends lost 8 bases and 6 bases respectively, with 19 bases between them. CDR3 nucleotides: TGCAGCCTTGGTTCGGGGGCGGGGGATGGCTACACCTTC. Encoded protein: CSLGSGAGDGYTF.

This rearrangement joins TRBV11-2 to TRBJ2-3; 8 bases line up with TRBD2. Germline CDR1 SGHAT, CDR2 FQNNGV. The CDR3 runs to 16 residues. V lost 5 bases, J lost 0 bases, and 7 bases stayed unmatched. The CDR3 nucleotides are TGTGCCAGCAGCAAACTAGCGGATCCTAGCACAGATACGCAGTATTTT. This gives the protein CASSKLADPSTDTQYF.

V gene TRBV19 combines with J gene TRBJ1-1, with TRBD1 identical over 7 bases. J gave up 11 bases and V 5 bases, and 11 bases lay outside the gene matches. The CDR3 totals 13 residues. CDR1 and CDR2 from the germline V gene are LNHDA and SQIVND (reference sequence). In nucleotides, the CDR3 is TGTGCCAGTAGTCCCGACAGGGTGGTGTCCGCTTTCTTT. It is translated as CASSPDRVVSAFF.

This clone was counted only a few times. V and J are TRBV11-2 and TRBJ1-2; the D gene is possibly TRBD1 (5 bases). Germline CDR1 SGHAT, CDR2 FQNNGV. V dropped 0 bases and J dropped 3 bases, with 8 bases sitting between them. The CDR3 length is 14 residues. CDR3 in amino acids: CASSLDGGYYGYTF. CDR3 DNA sequence: TGTGCCAGCAGCTTAGATGGGGGGTACTATGGCTACACCTTC.

Only a few counts were recorded for this clone. The chain links TRBV25-1 to TRBJ1-1; TRBD1 matches 9 bases. Unmatched junction bases numbered 2, after V lost 6 bases and J lost 3 bases. The CDR3 is 13 amino acids. Germline CDR1 reads MGHDK; CDR2 reads SYGVNS. The chain's CDR3 is CASRGQGYTEAFF. For the CDR3, the DNA is TGTGCCAGCAGAGGACAGGGGTACACTGAAGCTTTCTTT. The whole variable domain, filled in from reference TRBV25-1 and TRBJ1-1, reads EADIYQTPRYLVIGTGKKITLECSQTMGHDKMYWYQQDPGMELHLIHYSYGVNSTEKGDLSSESTVSRIRTEHFPLTLESARPSHTSQYLCASRGQGYTEAFFGQGTRLTVV.

V gene TRBV18 combines with J gene TRBJ2-3, with TRBD1 matching 7 bases. After removal of 3 bases from V and 5 bases from J, the junction contained 2 bases not matched to a gene. CDR3 length: 13 amino acids. The germline gives CDR1 KGHSH, CDR2 LQKENI. The CDR3 reads CASSPTGRDTQYF. DNA of the CDR3: TGTGCCAGCTCACCGACAGGGAGAGATACGCAGTATTTT. The full variable domain, rest sourced from reference TRBV18 and TRBJ2-3, is NAGVMQNPRHLVRRRGQEARLRCSPMKGHSHVYWYRQLPEEGLKFMVYLQKENIIDESGMPKERFSAEFPKEGPSILRIQQVVRGDSAAYFCASSPTGRDTQYFGPGTRLTVL.

This clone was picked up one time. The V gene is TRBV5-1, the J gene TRBJ2-3, with 8 nucleotides matching TRBD1. The CDR3 contains 14 residues. The V gene end was trimmed by 4 bases and the J gene end by 6 bases; junction bases not matched to a gene: 7. Germline CDR1 and CDR2: SGHRS and YFSETQ. DNA of the CDR3: TGCGCCAGCAGCCGGACAGGGAGACAGGATACGCAGTATTTT. Its translation: CASSRTGRQDTQYF.